The T cell receptor beta chain described here comes from a study of shared clonotypes between healthy human individuals. Study-level points and caveats: Donor clonotype sharing was expected to depend on sequencing depth. Clonotypes which were not shared had lower generation probabilities than clonotypes that all four donors shared.

A remark on this clone: The antigen remains undetermined.

150 to 250 ng DNA, about 33,000 T cell genomes, went into each sorted-subset replicate PCR. Profiled with immunoSEQ multiplex PCR; TCRdb holds only in-frame clones, not every one. The sample lists hundreds of thousands of clones; about nine tenths were seen once. CDR1 and CDR2 (germline): SQVTM, ANQGSEA. Trimming cost V 4 bases and J 7 bases, with 7 bases left between them. There are 10 residues in the CDR3. This receptor was obtained from a man younger than 35 in good health. The specimen sequenced was memory CD8+ T cells sorted from blood. Stated subset: CD45RO+ cells pooled with CCR7-negative TemRA cells. The genes are TRBV29-1 and TRBJ1-2, with no clear D. CDR3 residues: CSVVDGGYTF. Written as DNA, the CDR3 is TGCAGCGTTGTGGACGGTGGCTACACCTTC.